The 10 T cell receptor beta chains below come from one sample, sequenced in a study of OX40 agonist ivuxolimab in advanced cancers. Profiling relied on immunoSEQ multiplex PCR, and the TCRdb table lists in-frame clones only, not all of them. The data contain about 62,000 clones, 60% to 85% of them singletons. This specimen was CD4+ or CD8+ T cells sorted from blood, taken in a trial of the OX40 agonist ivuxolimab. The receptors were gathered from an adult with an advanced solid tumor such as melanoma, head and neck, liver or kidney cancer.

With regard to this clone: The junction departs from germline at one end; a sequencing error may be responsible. The CDR3 region is CASSYSFSLAGKDTQYF. CDR3 in DNA: TGTGCCAGCAGTTACTCGTTTTCCCTAGCGGGGAAAGATACGCAGTATTTT. The gene calls are TRBV6-4 and TRBJ2-3; 9 bases agree with TRBD2. Germline CDR1 reads MRHNA; CDR2 reads SNTAGT. The CDR3 is made up of 17 amino acids.

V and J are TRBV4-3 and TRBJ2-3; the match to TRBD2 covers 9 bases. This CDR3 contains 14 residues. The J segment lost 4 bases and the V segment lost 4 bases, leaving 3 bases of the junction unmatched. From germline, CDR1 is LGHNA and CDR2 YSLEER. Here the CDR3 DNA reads TGCGCCAGCAGCCGGGGCGGGGGGGCAGATACGCAGTATTTT. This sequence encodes CASSRGGGADTQYF.

CDR3 nucleotides: TGTGCCAGTAGTATAGATCGTACAGGGTTAAGCAATCAGCCCCAGCATTTT. It encodes CASSIDRTGLSNQPQHF. This chain joins TRBV19 and TRBJ1-5, with D possibly being TRBD1 (6 bases). Germline CDR1 and CDR2: LNHDA and SQIVND (reference sequence). This CDR3 is 17 amino acids long. The germline V and J ends were trimmed by 0 bases and 1 base, with 13 bases remaining between them. Variable domain in full (rest from reference TRBV19 and TRBJ1-5): DGGITQSPKYLFRKEGQNVTLSCEQNLNHDAMYWYRQDPGQGLRLIYYSQIVNDFQKGDIAEGYSVSREKKESFPLTVTSAQKNPTAFYLCASSIDRTGLSNQPQHFGDGTRLSIL.

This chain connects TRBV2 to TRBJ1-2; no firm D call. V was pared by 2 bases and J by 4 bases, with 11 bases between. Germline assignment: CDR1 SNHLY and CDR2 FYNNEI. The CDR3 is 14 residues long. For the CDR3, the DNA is TGTGCCAGCAGTGAAAGGGCAGCGTCCTATGGCTACACCTTC. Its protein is CASSERAASYGYTF.

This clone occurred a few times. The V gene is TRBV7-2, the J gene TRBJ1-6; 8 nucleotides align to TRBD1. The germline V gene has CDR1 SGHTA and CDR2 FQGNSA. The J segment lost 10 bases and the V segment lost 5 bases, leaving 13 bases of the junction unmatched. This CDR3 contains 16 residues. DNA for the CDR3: TGTGCCAGCAGCCCCCGTGCAGGACAGGGAACCTCACCCCTCCACTTT. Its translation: CASSPRAGQGTSPLHF.

The DNA for the CDR3 is TGTGCCACCTGCCGTAGTACTAGCGTCGCAGATACGCAGTATTTT. Protein sequence: CATCRSTSVADTQYF. The V and J genes are TRBV15 and TRBJ2-3, with 7 positions matching TRBD2. CDR3 length: 15 amino acids. Germline V gives CDR1 LNHNV, CDR2 YYDKDF (reference sequence). J lost 4 bases, V lost 8 bases, and 12 bases had no gene match. Full variable domain (outside the CDR3, taken from reference TRBV15 and TRBJ2-3): DAMVIQNPRYQVTQFGKPVTLSCSQTLNHNVMYWYQQKSSQAPKLLFHYYDKDFNNEADTPDNFQSRRPNTSFCFLDIRSPGLGDTAMYLCATCRSTSVADTQYFGPGTRLTVL.

The CDR3 DNA follows: TGTGCCAGCAGCTTGGCCGGGACTACCGCCTACGAGCAGTACTTC. Encoded protein: CASSLAGTTAYEQYF. The chain links TRBV5-8 to TRBJ2-7; the match to TRBD2 covers 7 bases. Germline loops: CDR1 SGHTS, CDR2 YDEGEE. J gave up 2 bases and V 0 bases, and 5 bases lay outside the gene matches. CDR3 length equals 15 residues. The variable domain in full, completed from reference TRBV5-8 and TRBJ2-7, reads EAGVTQSPTHLIKTRGQQATLRCSPISGHTSVYWYQQALGLGLQFLLWYDEGEERNRGNFPPRFSGRQFPNYSSELNVNALELEDSALYLCASSLAGTTAYEQYFGPGTRLTVT.

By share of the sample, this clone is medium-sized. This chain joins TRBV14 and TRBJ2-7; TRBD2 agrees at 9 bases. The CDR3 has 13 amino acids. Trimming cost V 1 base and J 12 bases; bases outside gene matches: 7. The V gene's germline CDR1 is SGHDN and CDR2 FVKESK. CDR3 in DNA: TGTGCCAGCAGCCAAGGGCAAGCGGGGGGCCCGTACTTC. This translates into CASSQGQAGGPYF.

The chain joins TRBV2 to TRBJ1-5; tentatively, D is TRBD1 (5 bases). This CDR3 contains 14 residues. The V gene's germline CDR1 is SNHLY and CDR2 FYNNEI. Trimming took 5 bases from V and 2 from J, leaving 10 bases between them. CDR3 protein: CASSSQGGNQPQHF. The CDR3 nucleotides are TGTGCCAGCAGTTCTCAGGGAGGCAATCAGCCCCAGCATTTT.

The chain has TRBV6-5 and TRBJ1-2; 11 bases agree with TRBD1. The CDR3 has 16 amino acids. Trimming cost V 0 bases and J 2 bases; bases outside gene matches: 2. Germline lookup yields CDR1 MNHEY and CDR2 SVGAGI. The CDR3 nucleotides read TGTGCCAGCAGTTACTCAAGGACAGGGGGCAACTATGGCTACACCTTC. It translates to CASSYSRTGGNYGYTF.